This section outlines one TCR beta chain sequence together with its context. There is no known antigen for this receptor. Base-call qualities are not available, and no considerably larger clone is one nucleotide away. The time point label, read with the paper, signifies: 12 months on ibrutinib. For TCR beta library preparation, approximately 2 micrograms of genomic DNA was extracted from cryopreserved PBMCs. Longitudinal blood samples from CLL patients on ibrutinib monotherapy underwent high-throughput TCR beta sequencing. The patients were enrolled in a single-center, open-label phase 2 trial of ibrutinib monotherapy. The CDR3 spans 14 residues, from the cysteine through the phenylalanine. Only the CDR3 portion is preserved as DNA: 42 bases, with reading frame beginning at the first base. The germline ends are 8 bases apart after V is trimmed by 4 bases and J by 1 base. Reading the germline V gene gives CDR1 SGHRS and CDR2 YFSETQ.

This sample stems from a study of cytotoxic CD8 clonotypes in ibrutinib-treated CLL (dated by TCRdb to about 2021). Background on the whole study: In this cohort, around 15 patients were treatment-naive and about a dozen were relapsed/refractory, while roughly 17 had unmutated IGHV. Cryopreserved peripheral blood mononuclear cells were obtained before treatment, at response, and at either sustained remission or disease progression. Responses were partial in 24 patients and complete in 2; after median approximately 69 months follow-up, around 14 stayed in remission and about twelve progressed. Every sample from remission and from progressive disease was obtained while the patients were still on ibrutinib. Of the 90 or so participants in the trial, about two dozen had longitudinal samples available. Response samples were taken after a median of 12 months on treatment, ranging from about 6 to 40 months. Samples averaged approximately 260,000 productive templates and 94,082 productive rearrangements.

The paper's findings and limits, for the study overall: Public clonotypes were rare and either shrank or stayed stable during treatment, and the rise in clonality at ibrutinib response reflected expansion of private clonotypes. Clonality rose at ibrutinib response, remained stable during sustained remission, and dropped back toward baseline at progression. Baseline clonality was found to be higher than that of age-matched healthy donors and was strongly correlated with circulating CD8+ T-cell counts. Sampling times were not matched between patients in sustained remission and patients whose disease was progressing, and lymph node repertoires were not examined.

A MiSeq instrument was used for deep resolution sequencing, which targeted depths ranging from 1 in 1 million up to 1 in 200,000 T cells, with coverage averaging 10x for each clonotype. The immunoSEQ hsTCRB Kit was used to generate TCR beta libraries. From the authors' description of their analysis: The data were analyzed with ImmunoSEQ Analyzer and ImmunoSEQ Data Assistant, and V, D and J gene assignments followed IMGT definitions. Clonality, which ranges from 0 to 1, was calculated by subtracting the normalized Shannon entropy of productive rearrangement frequencies from one. Only overrepresented clonotypes making up at least 0.05% of the repertoire of each patient were included in the public clonotype analysis. Repertoires from 10 to 15 age-matched healthy donors in immuneACCESS were used as clonality controls. Drawn from immuneACCESS, this table holds only the in-frame rearrangements with V and J called that TCRdb kept. Clones are partly lost; checked studies trace under half to an unresolved V gene and leave the rest unexplained. Clone size and the V and J calls come from that table; the DNA yielded D and trimming. In all, the sample holds nearly 100,000 clones, and roughly 80% of those were seen once. The ten largest clones take up about 29% of the sample.

The clonotype originates from a human donor with chronic lymphocytic leukemia. The sequence joins TRBV5-1 to TRBJ2-2; there is no confident call for the D gene. This sample comprised PBMCs, obtained after 12 months of ibrutinib treatment. CDR3 protein: CASSTSGNTGELFF. In nucleotide form, the sequence is TGCGCCAGCAGCACATCTGGGAACACCGGGGAGCTGTTTTTT.